This T cell receptor (beta chain) was sequenced during a study of shared T cell receptors in the human thymus. The method was immunoSEQ multiplex PCR; TCRdb's version includes in-frame clones alone and lacks a portion of them. The repertoire holds approximately 660,000 clones, with around 87% as singletons. This CDR3 is built from 17 residues. Per the germline V gene, CDR1 is KGHSH and CDR2 is LQKENI. Trimming cost V 3 bases and J 6 bases, with 24 bases left between them. This sample also appeared in a second study, on human thymus T cells.

The V and J genes are TRBV18 and TRBJ2-7; maybe TRBD2 (6 bases). The clonotype originates from a boy under two years old with a congenital heart defect. The sample was thymocytes. CDR3 DNA sequence: TGTGCCAGCTCACCGGATGACAGACGGGGGTCGGTGTTCGAGCAGTACTTC. Translation gives CASSPDDRRGSVFEQYF.